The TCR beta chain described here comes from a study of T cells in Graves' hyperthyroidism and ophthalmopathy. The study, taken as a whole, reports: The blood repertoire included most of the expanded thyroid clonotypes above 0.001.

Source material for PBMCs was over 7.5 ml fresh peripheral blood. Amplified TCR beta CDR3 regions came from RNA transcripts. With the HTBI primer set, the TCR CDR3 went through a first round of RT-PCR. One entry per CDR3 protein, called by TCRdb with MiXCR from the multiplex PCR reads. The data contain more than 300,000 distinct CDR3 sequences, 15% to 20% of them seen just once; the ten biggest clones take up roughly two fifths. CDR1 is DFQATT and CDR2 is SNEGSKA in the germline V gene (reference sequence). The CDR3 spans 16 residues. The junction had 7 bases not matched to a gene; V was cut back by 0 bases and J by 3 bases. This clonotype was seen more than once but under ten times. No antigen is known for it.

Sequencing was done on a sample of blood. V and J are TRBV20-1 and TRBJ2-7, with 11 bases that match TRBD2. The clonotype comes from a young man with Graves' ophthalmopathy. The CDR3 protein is CSARDRRLAGYYEQYF. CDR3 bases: TGCAGTGCTAGAGATCGACGACTAGCGGGGTACTACGAGCAGTACTTC.